This T cell receptor beta chain was sequenced in a study of T-cell reconstitution after alpha-beta-depleted transplantation in children. TCRbeta library preparation incorporated unique molecular identifiers. Each CDR3 protein is one row after TCRdb ran MiXCR on the PCR reads. The sample contains hundreds of thousands of distinct CDR3 sequences, about 12% of which appear only once. CDR3 length: 12 amino acids. Trimming removed 6 bases from V and 10 bases from J; junction bases left unmatched: 4. This clonotype was recorded at least ten times. The specimen comprised PBMCs from the stem cell graft donor, sampled from the stem cell graft. This sequence joins TRBV12-3 or TRBV12-4 and TRBJ2-3; 10 bases match TRBD2. The origin of this receptor is a human donor who donated a stem cell graft to a child with acute lymphoblastic leukemia. The DNA of the CDR3 is TGTGCCAGCAGCCTTGGACTAGCGGCGCAGTATTTT. This encodes CASSLGLAAQYF.